These T cell receptor beta chains were read from a single sample in a study of pediatric ulcerative colitis. Some clones are missing from TCRdb's copy, which holds only in-frame ones; the method was immunoSEQ multiplex PCR. Here the sample spans about 64,000 clones, 80% to 90% being singletons. The source material was blood. These receptors were taken from a boy aged 5-17 years with severe ulcerative colitis. Each CDR3 is given with its conserved first and last residue. Each record gives: D gene, V gene, J gene, clone size, CDR3 protein, CDR3 DNA. A D gene is named only where the DNA matches it firmly. Expanded clones are given a class, and other clones once, few, many or no size at all.

-,TRBV6-5,TRBJ1-1,-,CASSYSQVRSTEAFF,TGTGCCAGCAGTTACTCGCAGGTCAGAAGCACTGAAGCTTTCTTT
TRBD1,TRBV2,TRBJ1-3,-,CASRSTGEGNTIYF,TGTGCCAGCAGAAGTACAGGGGAAGGAAACACCATATATTTT
TRBD2,TRBV19,TRBJ2-7,-,CASSIAFRLAASYEQYF,TGTGCCAGTAGTATAGCTTTCAGGCTAGCGGCCTCCTACGAGCAGTACTTC
-,TRBV4-1,TRBJ2-7,-,CASSPLSGSSYYEQYF,TGCGCCAGCAGCCCATTGTCGGGGTCCAGCTACTACGAGCAGTACTTC
TRBD1,TRBV11-2,TRBJ2-2,-,CASSSKWDSPVGELFF,TGTGCCAGCAGCTCCAAATGGGACAGCCCGGTAGGGGAGCTGTTTTTT
TRBD2,TRBV29-1,TRBJ2-1,-,CSVVGPTSGRHYNEQFF,TGCAGCGTCGTTGGGCCGACTAGCGGGAGGCATTACAATGAGCAGTTCTTC
-,TRBV6-1,TRBJ2-6,-,CASSASPGANVLTF,TGTGCCAGCAGTGCCTCCCCCGGGGCCAACGTCCTGACTTTC
-,TRBV11-1,TRBJ2-1,-,CASSLDTGDSEQFF,TGTGCCAGCAGCTTGGATACGGGAGACTCCGAGCAGTTCTTC
-,TRBV2,TRBJ2-3,-,CASTQTAEDTQYF,TGTGCCAGCACCCAGACGGCGGAAGATACGCAGTATTTT
TRBD1,TRBV5-1,TRBJ2-5,once,CASSLGTGDQETQYF,TGCGCCAGCAGCTTAGGGACAGGGGACCAAGAGACCCAGTACTTC
-,TRBV28,TRBJ2-7,-,CASNDSYEQYF,TGTGCCAGCAACGACAGCTACGAGCAGTACTTC
TRBD2,TRBV7-8,TRBJ2-1,-,CASSLASGPPYNEQFF,TGTGCCAGCAGCTTAGCTAGCGGGCCTCCCTACAATGAGCAGTTCTTC
-,TRBV5-6,TRBJ2-2,few,CASSREGGTGELFF,TGTGCCAGCAGTCGTGAGGGGGGCACCGGGGAGCTGTTTTTT
-,TRBV18,TRBJ1-1,-,CASSQGTPEAFF,TGTGCCAGCTCACAGGGGACCCCTGAAGCTTTCTTT
-,TRBV27,TRBJ1-2,-,CAVGGSGYGYTF,TGTGCCGTCGGGGGATCAGGCTATGGCTACACCTTC
TRBD1,TRBV7-9,TRBJ1-2,-,CASSRGTDSYGYTF,TGTGCCAGCAGCCGGGGGACAGATAGCTATGGCTACACCTTC
-,TRBV29-1,TRBJ2-5,once,CSVEWVQETQYF,TGCAGCGTTGAATGGGTACAAGAGACCCAGTACTTC
-,TRBV7-8,TRBJ2-1,once,CASSLGLKGINEQFF,TGTGCCAGCAGCTTGGGCCTTAAAGGGATCAATGAGCAGTTCTTC
-,TRBV21-1,TRBJ2-5,-,CASSRAEHPSPQETQYF,TGTGCCAGCAGCAGGGCAGAACATCCGAGTCCACAAGAGACCCAGTACTTC
TRBD1,TRBV5-6,TRBJ1-5,-,CASSPGQLNQPQHF,TGTGCCAGCAGCCCGGGACAGCTTAATCAGCCCCAGCATTTT
-,TRBV25-1,TRBJ2-5,-,CASSEFRGQETQYF,TGTGCCAGCAGTGAATTTAGGGGCCAAGAGACCCAGTACTTC
-,TRBV2,TRBJ2-5,-,CASSEIQQYF,TGTGCCAGCAGTGAAATTCAGCAGTACTTC
TRBD2,TRBV10-3,TRBJ2-3,few,CAIGDGTSPSGGTDTQYF,TGTGCCATCGGGGACGGGACTAGCCCCTCCGGCGGCACAGATACGCAGTATTTT
-,TRBV4-1,TRBJ1-5,few,CASGGQVNQPQHF,TGCGCCAGCGGAGGGCAGGTCAATCAGCCCCAGCATTTT
TRBD1,TRBV6-1,TRBJ1-4,-,CASKKGQGGNEKLFF,TGTGCCAGCAAGAAGGGACAGGGAGGGAATGAAAAACTGTTTTTT
TRBD1,TRBV19,TRBJ2-1,-,CASSKATTGGNEQFF,TGTGCCAGTAGTAAAGCTACAACAGGGGGGAATGAGCAGTTCTTC
-,TRBV27,TRBJ2-3,-,CASTPRRGTDTQYF,TGTGCCAGCACTCCCCGGAGAGGCACAGATACGCAGTATTTT
TRBD1,TRBV18,TRBJ2-7,-,CASSPPGQGDEQYF,TGTGCCAGCTCACCCCCGGGACAGGGGGACGAGCAGTACTTC
-,TRBV15,TRBJ2-1,-,CATSLLGGDNEQFF,TGTGCCACCAGCTTACTAGGAGGGGACAATGAGCAGTTCTTC
TRBD2,TRBV6-4,TRBJ2-1,-,CASSPVAGGWNEQFF,TGTGCCAGCAGCCCCGTAGCGGGAGGGTGGAATGAGCAGTTCTTC
-,TRBV7-8,TRBJ1-1,-,CASSTVGVNTEAFF,TGTGCCAGCAGCACCGTAGGGGTGAACACTGAAGCTTTCTTT
TRBD1,TRBV29-1,TRBJ2-1,-,CSVEGGQVDNEQFF,TGCAGCGTTGAAGGGGGACAGGTTGACAATGAGCAGTTCTTC
-,TRBV27,TRBJ2-2,-,CASSLVGGELFF,TGTGCCAGCAGCTTAGTTGGCGGGGAGCTGTTTTTT
-,TRBV5-1,TRBJ2-1,-,CASSLGSRLSHYPSSYNEQFF,TGCGCCAGCAGCTTGGGGTCGAGGTTAAGTCACTACCCTAGCTCCTACAATGAGCAGTTCTTC
-,TRBV7-9,TRBJ1-2,-,CASSLERGPNYGYTF,TGTGCCAGCAGCCTAGAGCGCGGCCCTAACTATGGCTACACCTTC
TRBD2,TRBV13,TRBJ2-1,-,CASSPRTSGDNEQFF,TGTGCCAGCAGCCCCCGGACTAGCGGAGACAATGAGCAGTTCTTC
-,TRBV7-2,TRBJ1-3,-,CASSPRRDTIYF,TGTGCCAGCAGCCCCCGACGGGACACCATATATTTT
-,TRBV2,TRBJ2-1,-,CASQPSASSYNEQFF,TGTGCCAGCCAACCTAGCGCAAGCTCCTACAATGAGCAGTTCTTC
-,TRBV23-1,TRBJ1-2,-,CASRGDYGYTF,TGCGCCAGCAGGGGGGACTATGGCTACACCTTC
-,TRBV18,TRBJ1-1,once,CASRGGVNTEAFF,TGTGCCAGCCGAGGGGGGGTGAACACTGAAGCTTTCTTT
-,TRBV5-1,TRBJ1-1,-,CASSRLAPNTEAFF,TGCGCCAGCAGCCGTTTAGCCCCGAACACTGAAGCTTTCTTT